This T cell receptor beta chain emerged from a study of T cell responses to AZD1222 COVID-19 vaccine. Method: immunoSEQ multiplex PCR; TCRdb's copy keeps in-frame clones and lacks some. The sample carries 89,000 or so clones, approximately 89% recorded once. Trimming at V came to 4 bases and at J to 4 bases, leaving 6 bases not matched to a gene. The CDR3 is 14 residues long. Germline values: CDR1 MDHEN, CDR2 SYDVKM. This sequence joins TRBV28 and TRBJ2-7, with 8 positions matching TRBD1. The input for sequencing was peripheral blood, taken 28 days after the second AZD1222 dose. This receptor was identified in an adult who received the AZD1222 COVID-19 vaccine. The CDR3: CASSSRTGRYEQYF. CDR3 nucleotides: TGTGCCAGCAGTTCCAGGACAGGGAGGTACGAGCAGTACTTC.